Each of the 21 T cell receptor beta chains below was sequenced from the same sample in a study of shared clonotypes between healthy human individuals. The method was immunoSEQ multiplex PCR; TCRdb's version includes in-frame clones alone and lacks a portion of them. The table records approximately 1,000,000 clones, approximately 80% of them present only once. Sequencing was performed on memory CD4+ T cells from PBMCs. The subset is: CD45RA-negative fraction. These TCRs come from a man aged 18 to 30 in good health. Some clones in this sample may be carry-over from other donors' samples.

The J gene is TRBJ1-1, the V gene TRBV18; the D gene is possibly TRBD1 (5 bases). The germline gives CDR1 KGHSH, CDR2 LQKENI. The CDR3 is made up of 16 amino acids. Deletions cut 3 bases from V and 4 bases from J, with 18 bases between. CDR3 amino acids: CASSPLAPDTFTEAFF. CDR3 in DNA: TGTGCCAGCTCACCCCTCGCCCCGGACACCTTCACTGAAGCTTTCTTT.

V gene TRBV9 combines with J gene TRBJ2-5; 8 bases map to TRBD2. The CDR3 is 14 residues long. Trimming took 5 bases from V and 1 from J; bases not matched to a gene: 4. Germline CDR1 and CDR2: SGDLS and YYNGEE. The DNA of the CDR3 is TGTGCCAGCAGTGCAAGCGGGGGCCAAGAGACCCAGTACTTC. Its translation: CASSASGGQETQYF.

The chain is built from TRBV6-5 and TRBJ2-1; 8 bases are shared with TRBD1. This CDR3 has 15 residues. V gave up 5 bases and J gave up 1 base; unmatched junction bases: 4. Germline V gives CDR1 MNHEY, CDR2 SVGAGI. The CDR3 nucleotides are TGTGCCAGCAGTGTTAACAGGGGGTCCTACAATGAGCAGTTCTTC. This gives the protein CASSVNRGSYNEQFF.

In this sample, this clone turned up a few times. The sample contains more than one DNA sequence encoding this CDR3. The chain is built from TRBV28 and TRBJ2-7; 8 bases match TRBD2. The trim removed 2 bases at V and 0 bases at J, leaving 3 bases unmatched. The germline V gene encodes CDR1 MDHEN and CDR2 SYDVKM. There are 15 residues in the CDR3. In DNA, the CDR3 is TGTGCCAGCAGTTTAAGTAGCGGGGCCTCCTACGAGCAGTACTTC. Protein product: CASSLSSGASYEQYF.

The rearrangement links TRBV11-2 to TRBJ2-1; D may be TRBD2 (6 bases). Germline V gene lookup returns CDR1 SGHAT and CDR2 FQNNGV. V was shortened by 2 bases and J by 9 bases, with 11 bases between the two germline ends. This CDR3 has 13 amino acids. The CDR3 nucleotides are TGTGCCAGCAGCTTAAGGACTACTGGTGAGCAGTTCTTC. It is translated as CASSLRTTGEQFF.

The chain employs TRBV6-1 and TRBJ2-1, with unresolved D. CDR1 is MNHNS and CDR2 is SASEGT in the germline V gene. The CDR3 runs 13 residues. Trimming shortened V by 8 bases and J by 0 bases, and 8 bases separated the two germline ends. As DNA, the CDR3 is TGTGCCAGCGTCCGAGGCTCCTACAATGAGCAGTTCTTC. This translates into CASVRGSYNEQFF.

This sequence joins TRBV28 and TRBJ1-2; 7 bases align to TRBD1. The CDR3 is 15 residues long. The J segment lost 8 bases and the V segment lost 1 base, leaving 10 bases of the junction unmatched. From germline, CDR1 is MDHEN and CDR2 SYDVKM. The CDR3 sequence is CASSLFDREVGGYTF. The CDR3 DNA is TGTGCCAGCAGTTTATTCGACAGGGAAGTGGGAGGCTACACCTTC.

The CDR3, as DNA: TGTGCCAGCAGCTTGAATGGACACCCTACTACTACGCAGTATTTT. It yields the protein CASSLNGHPTTTQYF. The V gene is TRBV5-8, the J gene TRBJ2-3; the D gene is possibly TRBD1 (5 bases). The CDR3 is 15 residues long. Germline CDR1 is SGHTS and CDR2 is YDEGEE. V dropped 1 base and J dropped 8 bases, with 17 bases sitting between them.

The V call is TRBV28, the J call TRBJ2-1; D tentatively reads TRBD1 or TRBD2 (5 bases each). From germline, CDR1 is MDHEN and CDR2 SYDVKM. Trimming pared 5 bases from V and 6 bases from J, leaving 14 bases between. This CDR3 is built from 14 residues. The CDR3 region has the DNA TGTGCCAGCAGTGGGGGTCGGGCCCCCAATGAGCAGTTCTTC. It translates to CASSGGRAPNEQFF.

There are many counts of this clone. The CDR3 protein is CASSSYRGADTQYF. CDR3 coding DNA: TGTGCCAGCAGTTCCTACAGGGGTGCAGATACGCAGTATTTT. The chain recombines TRBV27 with TRBJ2-3; TRBD1 aligns across 7 bases. V shed 4 bases, J shed 4 bases, and the junction held 5 bases outside the gene matches. Germline CDR1 and CDR2: MNHEY and SMNVEV (reference sequence). This CDR3 has 14 amino acids.

This clone has only one observation. This chain connects TRBV5-8 to TRBJ1-1, with TRBD1 identical over 7 bases. Germline V gives CDR1 SGHTS, CDR2 YDEGEE. The CDR3 is 14 residues long. After removal of 4 bases from V and 0 bases from J, the junction contained 3 bases not matched to a gene. The CDR3 DNA follows: TGTGCCAGCAGCGGGGACAGCCTGAACACTGAAGCTTTCTTT. The encoded protein is CASSGDSLNTEAFF.

The V call is TRBV6-6, the J call TRBJ1-3; D may be TRBD1 (5 bases). The germline V gene encodes CDR1 MNHNY and CDR2 SVGAGI (reference sequence). V lost 0 bases and J lost 2, with 11 bases in between. CDR3 size: 16 residues. In DNA form, the CDR3 reads TGTGCCAGCAGTTACTCAAGCCCAGGGACTGGAAACACCATATATTTT. Its protein is CASSYSSPGTGNTIYF.

V gene TRBV4-3 combines with J gene TRBJ1-3; D not resolved. CDR1 and CDR2 (germline): LGHNA, YSLEER. Deletions cut 1 base from V and 0 bases from J, with 7 bases between. The CDR3 loop spans 15 amino acids. The CDR3 sequence: CASSQAGYSGNTIYF. In nucleotides, the CDR3 is TGCGCCAGCAGCCAAGCGGGGTACTCTGGAAACACCATATATTTT.

The V gene is TRBV10-1, the J gene TRBJ1-5, with 11 bases identical to TRBD1. Trimming took 2 bases from V and 0 from J; bases not matched to a gene: 6. The length of the CDR3 is 18 residues. Germline V lookup: CDR1 WNHNN, CDR2 SYGVQD (reference sequence). CDR3 nucleotides: TGCGCCAGCAGTGAGAGGGACAGGGGGATAGATAGCAATCAGCCCCAGCATTTT. It yields the protein CASSERDRGIDSNQPQHF.

DNA of the CDR3: TGCAGCGTTGAAGATTATGCCCGATTGAAGGGCTACACCTTC. Residues: CSVEDYARLKGYTF. J is TRBJ1-2 and V is TRBV29-1; D gene uncertain. The length of the CDR3 is 14 residues. CDR1 and CDR2 from the germline V gene are SQVTM and ANQGSEA. Between the trimmed V and J ends, which lost 0 bases and 8 bases, there was a span of 16 bases.

V is TRBV10-3 and J is TRBJ2-1, with 7 bases aligning to TRBD2. Trimming removed 4 bases from V and 0 bases from J; junction bases left unmatched: 9. Looked up from germline, CDR1 is ENHRY and CDR2 is SYGVKD. The CDR3 spans 17 residues. CDR3 sequence reads: CAISGDSRGSSYNEQFF. CDR3 DNA sequence: TGTGCCATCAGTGGGGATTCGCGGGGGAGCTCCTACAATGAGCAGTTCTTC.

This chain uses TRBV7-2 with TRBJ1-1; D ambiguous. The CDR3 spans 15 residues. With 1 base removed from V and 2 bases from J, the gap between germline ends came to 11 bases. Germline CDR1 SGHTA, CDR2 FQGNSA. The chain's CDR3 is CASSLVGGGNTEAFF. The CDR3 DNA reads TGTGCCAGCAGCTTAGTAGGTGGAGGCAACACTGAAGCTTTCTTT.

The CDR3: CASRQPGQGYEQYF. The DNA of the CDR3 is TGTGCCAGCAGGCAACCGGGACAGGGATACGAGCAGTACTTC. This chain uses TRBV11-2 with TRBJ2-7; 9 bases are a match to TRBD1. The V and J ends lost 6 bases and 4 bases, in that order; junction bases with no gene match: 7. Germline CDR1 is SGHAT and CDR2 is FQNNGV. The CDR3 loop spans 14 amino acids.

This clone was picked up one time. This chain connects TRBV7-9 to TRBJ2-7, with D perhaps TRBD1 (6 bases). Germline V gene sequence: CDR1 SEHNR, CDR2 FQNEAQ (reference sequence). V lost 5 bases and J 2 bases, leaving 13 bases between the germline ends. The CDR3 is 14 amino acids. CDR3 loop: CASSKRDITYEQYF. CDR3 in DNA: TGTGCCAGCAGCAAAAGGGACATCACCTACGAGCAGTACTTC.

The V call is TRBV11-2, the J call TRBJ2-7; D may be TRBD2 (6 bases). Germline loops: CDR1 SGHAT, CDR2 FQNNGV. Deletions cut 5 bases from V and 2 bases from J, with 10 bases between. CDR3 length equals 13 residues. The CDR3 DNA sequence: TGTGCCAGCAGCCGTAGCGGAACCTACGAGCAGTACTTC. Translating it yields CASSRSGTYEQYF.

The CDR3 protein is CAWTEGGNTIYF. The DNA for the CDR3 is TGTGCCTGGACCGAGGGGGGAAACACCATATATTTT. The chain is built from TRBV30 and TRBJ1-3; D might be TRBD1 (5 bases). Germline V gives CDR1 GTSNPN, CDR2 SVGIG (reference sequence). Trimming removed 4 bases from V and 4 bases from J, with 8 bases in between. The CDR3 contains 12 residues.